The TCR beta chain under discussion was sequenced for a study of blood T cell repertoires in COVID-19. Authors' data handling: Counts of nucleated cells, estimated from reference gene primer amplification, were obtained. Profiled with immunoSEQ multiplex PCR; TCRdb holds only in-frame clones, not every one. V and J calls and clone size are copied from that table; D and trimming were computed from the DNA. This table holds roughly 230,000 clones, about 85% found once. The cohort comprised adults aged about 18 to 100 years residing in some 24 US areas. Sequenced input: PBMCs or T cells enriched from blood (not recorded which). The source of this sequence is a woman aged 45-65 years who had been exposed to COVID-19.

The CDR3 reads CAYTSGTGLLSGNTIYF. CDR3 coding DNA: TGTGCCTACACCTCGGGGACAGGTCTTCTCTCTGGAAACACCATATATTTT. The V and J genes are TRBV7-9 and TRBJ1-3; 8 bases map to TRBD1. CDR3 size: 17 residues. The germline CDR1 and CDR2 sequences are SEHNR and FQNEAQ (reference sequence). Germline trimming cut 11 bases from V and 0 bases from J; bases unmatched to any gene: 15.